The T cell receptor (beta chain) described here comes from a study of T cells in severe cutaneous drug reactions. The donors had carbamazepine-induced Stevens-Johnson syndrome or toxic epidermal necrolysis. TCR subtype-specific primers in iRepertoire multiplex PCR prepared libraries for bulk and single-cell sequencing. TCRdb reanalyzed the multiplex PCR reads and collapses them to one entry per CDR3 protein, without DNA. Its listing shows thousands of distinct CDR3 sequences. CDR1 is MNHEY and CDR2 is SMNVEV in the germline V gene (reference sequence). The CDR3 is made up of 15 amino acids. This TCR was recovered from a human donor with toxic epidermal necrolysis, a severe cutaneous drug reaction. This chain connects TRBV27 to TRBJ1-2. Sample: cells from a skin blister. This CDR3 is CASKLGIGARSGYTF.